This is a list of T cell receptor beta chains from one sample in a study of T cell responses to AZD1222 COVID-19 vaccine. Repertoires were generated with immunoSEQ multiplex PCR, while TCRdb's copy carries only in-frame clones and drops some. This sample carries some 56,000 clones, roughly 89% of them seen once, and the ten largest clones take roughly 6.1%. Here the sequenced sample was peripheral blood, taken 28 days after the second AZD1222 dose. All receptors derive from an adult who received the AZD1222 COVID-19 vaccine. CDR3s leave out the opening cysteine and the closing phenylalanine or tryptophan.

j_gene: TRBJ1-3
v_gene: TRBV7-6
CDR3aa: ASRKTGSGNTIY

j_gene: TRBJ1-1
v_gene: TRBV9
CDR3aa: ASSVQGLKVTEAF

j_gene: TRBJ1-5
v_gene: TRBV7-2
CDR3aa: ASSPGQGGNQPQH

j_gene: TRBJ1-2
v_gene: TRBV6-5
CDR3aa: ASSFLRTGGSDGYT

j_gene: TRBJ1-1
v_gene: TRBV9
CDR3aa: ASSVDGHRNTEAF

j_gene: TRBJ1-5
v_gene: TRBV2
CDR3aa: ASSAGGSGQPQH

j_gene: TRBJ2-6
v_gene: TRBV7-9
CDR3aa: ASSEGQSGANVLT

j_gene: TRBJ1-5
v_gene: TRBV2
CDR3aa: ASGVVDRVIGNQPQH

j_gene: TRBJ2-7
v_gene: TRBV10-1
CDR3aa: ASTEGGSSYEQY

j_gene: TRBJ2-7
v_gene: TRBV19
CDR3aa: ASSAQQGREQY

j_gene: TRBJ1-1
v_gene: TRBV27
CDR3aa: ASSRSTGLNTEAF

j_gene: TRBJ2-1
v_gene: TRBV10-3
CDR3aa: AIGGGDNEQF

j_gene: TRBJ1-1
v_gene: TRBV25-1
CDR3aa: ASSEQQGAEAF

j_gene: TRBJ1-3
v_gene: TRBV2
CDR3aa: ASSATGLDSGNTIY

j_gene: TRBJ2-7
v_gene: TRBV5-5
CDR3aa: ASRDSVVYEQY

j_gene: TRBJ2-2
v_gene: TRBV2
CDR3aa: ASSGGSRGTGELF

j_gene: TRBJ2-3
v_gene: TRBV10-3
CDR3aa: AIRAHRAGAGTDTQY

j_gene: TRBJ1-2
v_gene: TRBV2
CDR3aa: ASSALTGRVYGYT

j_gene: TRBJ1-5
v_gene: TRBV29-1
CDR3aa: SVGTGTNQPQH

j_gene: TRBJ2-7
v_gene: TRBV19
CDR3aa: ASMTSGSGEQY